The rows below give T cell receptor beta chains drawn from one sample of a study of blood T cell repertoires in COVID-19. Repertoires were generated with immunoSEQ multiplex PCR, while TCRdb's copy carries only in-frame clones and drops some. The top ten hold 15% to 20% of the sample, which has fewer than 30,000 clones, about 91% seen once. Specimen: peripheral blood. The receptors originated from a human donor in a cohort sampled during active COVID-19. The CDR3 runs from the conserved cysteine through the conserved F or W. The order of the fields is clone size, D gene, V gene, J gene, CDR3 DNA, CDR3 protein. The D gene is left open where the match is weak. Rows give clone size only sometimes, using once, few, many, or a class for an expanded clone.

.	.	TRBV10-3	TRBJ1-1	TGTGCCATCAGTACGGCGGGGAACACTGAAGCTTTCTTT	CAISTAGNTEAFF
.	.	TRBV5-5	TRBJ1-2	TGTGCCAGCAGCCCGGCGGGGGAGGCTAACTATGGCTACACCTTC	CASSPAGEANYGYTF
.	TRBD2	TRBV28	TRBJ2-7	TGTGCCAGCAGTTTGTACGGGACTAGCGTCTCCTACGAGCAGTACTTC	CASSLYGTSVSYEQYF
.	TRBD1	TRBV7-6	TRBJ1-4	TGTGCCAGCAGCCTAGGGACAGCTCCTAATGAAAAACTGTTTTTT	CASSLGTAPNEKLFF
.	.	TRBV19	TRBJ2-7	TGTGCCAGTAGCAGCAGTAGGGGGAGTCCGTACTTC	CASSSSRGSPYF
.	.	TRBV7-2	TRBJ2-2	TGTGCCAGCAGCTTAGTTGCAGGGAACACCGGGGAGCTGTTTTTT	CASSLVAGNTGELFF
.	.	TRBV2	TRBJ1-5	TGTGCCAGCAGAGTACAGGGAGTCGCAAATCAGCCCCAGCATTTT	CASRVQGVANQPQHF
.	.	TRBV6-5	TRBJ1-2	TGTGCCAGCAGCAGGGTAGGCTATGGCTACACCTTC	CASSRVGYGYTF
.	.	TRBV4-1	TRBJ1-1	TGCGCCAGCAGCCAAGAAGGGGGAAGCACTGAAGCTTTCTTT	CASSQEGGSTEAFF
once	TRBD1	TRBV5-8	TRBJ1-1	TGTGCCAGCAGCCCCAAGGACAGGATAAGAGCTTTCTTT	CASSPKDRIRAFF
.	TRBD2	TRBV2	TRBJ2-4	TGTGCCAGCAGTGAATTGCGGGGGTCGGTAGCCAAAAACATTCAGTACTTC	CASSELRGSVAKNIQYF
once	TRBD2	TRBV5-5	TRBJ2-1	TGTGCCAGCAGCTCCCCTAGCGGGAGCACCTACAATGAGCAGTTCTTC	CASSSPSGSTYNEQFF
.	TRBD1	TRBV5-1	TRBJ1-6	TGCGCCAGCAGCTTCGGGACAGATAATTCACCCCTCCACTTT	CASSFGTDNSPLHF
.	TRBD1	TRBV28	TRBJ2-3	TGTGCCACGAACCAGGGGGATCTTACAGATACGCAGTATTTT	CATNQGDLTDTQYF
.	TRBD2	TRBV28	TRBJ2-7	TGTGCCAGCAGTTTAACTAGCGGGAGCCACGAGCAGTACTTC	CASSLTSGSHEQYF
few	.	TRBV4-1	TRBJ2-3	TGCGCCAGCAGCTTCGACGGACCTCGGAGGGATACGCAGTATTTT	CASSFDGPRRDTQYF
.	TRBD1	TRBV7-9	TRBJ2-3	TGTGCCAGCAGCTGGGACAGCAATAGGAACGCTACCACAGATACGCAGTATTTT	CASSWDSNRNATTDTQYF
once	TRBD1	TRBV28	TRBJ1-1	TGTGCCAGCAGTCCTCAAGACAGGGATTCCACTGAAGCTTTCTTT	CASSPQDRDSTEAFF
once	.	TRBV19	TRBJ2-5	TGTGCCAGTAGTATCGGCCAACAGGGATCGGAGACCCAGTACTTC	CASSIGQQGSETQYF
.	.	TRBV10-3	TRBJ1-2	TGTGCCATCTCACAGGGAGGGTATGGCTACACCTTC	CAISQGGYGYTF
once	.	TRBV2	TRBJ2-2	TGTGCCAGCAGTGCCCTGGGGACAACCACCGGGGAGCTGTTTTTT	CASSALGTTTGELFF
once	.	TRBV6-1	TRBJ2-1	TGTGCCAGCAGTGACCCCGCCCCGGATGAGCAGTTCTTC	CASSDPAPDEQFF
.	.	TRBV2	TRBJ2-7	TGTGCCAGCAGACGGGGGGCGAACTACGAGCAGTACTTC	CASRRGANYEQYF
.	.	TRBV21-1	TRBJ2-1	TGTGCCAGCAGCAAAGGAAAGGCTAGCGGGGGGGCTTTTTACAATGAGCAGTTCTTC	CASSKGKASGGAFYNEQFF
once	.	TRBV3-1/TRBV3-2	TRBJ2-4	TGTGCCAGCAGCCAAGTTTCCCGGAACATTCAGTACTTC	CASSQVSRNIQYF
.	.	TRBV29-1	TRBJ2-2	TGCAGCGTTGAAATAGGGGCTGTCGGCAGGCGGAACACCGGGGAGCTGTTTTTT	CSVEIGAVGRRNTGELFF
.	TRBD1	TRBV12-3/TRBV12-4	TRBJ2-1	TGTGCCAGCAGTTTACAGGGGGATGGTGAGCAGTTCTTC	CASSLQGDGEQFF
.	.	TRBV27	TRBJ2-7	TGTGCCAGCAGTTTACGTCGCCTAGCGCCTGTCTACGAGCAGTACTTC	CASSLRRLAPVYEQYF
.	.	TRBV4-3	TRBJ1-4	TGCGCCAGCAGCCAAGATCAAGCAGGGATGGGCAATGAAAAACTGTTTTTT	CASSQDQAGMGNEKLFF
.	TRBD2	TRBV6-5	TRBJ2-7	TGTGCCAGCAGTCCCCAAACGGGGGGGGCCTACGAGCAGTACTTC	CASSPQTGGAYEQYF
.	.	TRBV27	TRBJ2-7	TGTGCCAGCAGTTCGACACACCCAAGTTACGAGCAGTACTTC	CASSSTHPSYEQYF
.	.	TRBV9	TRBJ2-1	TGTGCCAGCAGCGGCTTTAGGCCTAGCGTAAACAATGAGCAGTTCTTC	CASSGFRPSVNNEQFF
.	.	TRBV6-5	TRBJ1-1	TGTGCCAGCAGTTACACCTGGGGACAGAACACTGAAGCTTTCTTT	CASSYTWGQNTEAFF
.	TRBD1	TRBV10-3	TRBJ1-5	TGTGCCATCGGGGGACAGGACGCTAATCAGCCCCAGCATTTT	CAIGGQDANQPQHF
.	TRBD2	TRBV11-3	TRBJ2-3	TGTGCCAGCAGCTTGAGAGCGGGAGGCCTCACAGATACGCAGTATTTT	CASSLRAGGLTDTQYF
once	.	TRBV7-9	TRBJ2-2	TGTGCCAGCAGGACGGGGGAGTCCACCGGGGAGCTGTTTTTT	CASRTGESTGELFF
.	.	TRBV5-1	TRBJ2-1	TGCGCCAGCAGAGTCCAGGGGCCCTACAATGAGCAGTTCTTC	CASRVQGPYNEQFF
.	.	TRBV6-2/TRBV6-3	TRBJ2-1	TGTGCCAGCAGTACTTGGGACTCCAGCTCCTACAATGAGCAGTTCTTC	CASSTWDSSSYNEQFF
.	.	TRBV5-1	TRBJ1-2	TGCGCCAGCAGCGTTGACAGTAACTATGGCTACACCTTC	CASSVDSNYGYTF
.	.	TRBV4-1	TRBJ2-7	TGCGCCAGCAGCCAGAAATTCATGTCGGGATCTACGTCCCTTAGCTACGAGCAGTACTTC	CASSQKFMSGSTSLSYEQYF
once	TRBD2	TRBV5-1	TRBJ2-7	TGCGCCAGCAGCTTACGGTTAGCGGGGGGTAGCTACGAGCAGTACTTC	CASSLRLAGGSYEQYF